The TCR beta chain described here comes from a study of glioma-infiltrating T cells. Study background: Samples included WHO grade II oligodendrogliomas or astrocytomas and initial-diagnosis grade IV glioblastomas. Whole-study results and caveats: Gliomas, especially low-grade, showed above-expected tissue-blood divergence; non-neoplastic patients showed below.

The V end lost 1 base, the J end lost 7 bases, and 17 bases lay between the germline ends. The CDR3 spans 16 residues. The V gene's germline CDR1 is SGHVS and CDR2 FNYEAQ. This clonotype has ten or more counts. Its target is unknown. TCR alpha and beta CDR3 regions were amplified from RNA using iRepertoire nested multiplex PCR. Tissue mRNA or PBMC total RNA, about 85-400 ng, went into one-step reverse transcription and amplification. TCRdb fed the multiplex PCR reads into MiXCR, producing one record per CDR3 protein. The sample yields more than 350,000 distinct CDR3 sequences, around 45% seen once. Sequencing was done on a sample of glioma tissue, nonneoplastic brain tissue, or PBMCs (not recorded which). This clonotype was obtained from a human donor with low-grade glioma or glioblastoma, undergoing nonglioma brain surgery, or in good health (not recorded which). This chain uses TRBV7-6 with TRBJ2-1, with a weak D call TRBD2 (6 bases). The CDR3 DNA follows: TGTGCCAGCAGCTTAGTAGCGGTAGCCTCCACGAATGAGCAGTTCTTC. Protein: CASSLVAVASTNEQFF.